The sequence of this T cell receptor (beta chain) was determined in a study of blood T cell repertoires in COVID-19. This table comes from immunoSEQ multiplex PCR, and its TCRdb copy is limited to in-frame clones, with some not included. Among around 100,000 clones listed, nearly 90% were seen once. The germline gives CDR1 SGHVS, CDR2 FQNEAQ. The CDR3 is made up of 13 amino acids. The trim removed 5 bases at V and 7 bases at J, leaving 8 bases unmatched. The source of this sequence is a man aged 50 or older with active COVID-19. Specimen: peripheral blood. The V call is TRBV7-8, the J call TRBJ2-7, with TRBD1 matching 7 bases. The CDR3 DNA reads TGTGCCAGCAGCCCGCGACAGGGCGGAGAGCAGTACTTC. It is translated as CASSPRQGGEQYF.